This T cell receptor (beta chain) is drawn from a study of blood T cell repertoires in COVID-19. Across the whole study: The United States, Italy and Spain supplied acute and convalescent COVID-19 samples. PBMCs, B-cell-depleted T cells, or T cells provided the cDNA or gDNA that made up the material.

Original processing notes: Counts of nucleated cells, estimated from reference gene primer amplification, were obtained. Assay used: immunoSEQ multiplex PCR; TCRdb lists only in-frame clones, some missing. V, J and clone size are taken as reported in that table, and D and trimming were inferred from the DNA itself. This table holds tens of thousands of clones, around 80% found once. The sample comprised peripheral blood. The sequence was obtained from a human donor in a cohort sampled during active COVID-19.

The DNA of the CDR3 is TGTGCCAGCAGCTTAGAACTAACGACCGGGGAGCTGTTTTTT. Protein product: CASSLELTTGELFF. The chain couples TRBV7-8 to TRBJ2-2; D ambiguous. Germline lookup yields CDR1 SGHVS and CDR2 FQNEAQ. The CDR3 consists of 14 residues. V lost 1 base and J 5 bases, leaving 8 bases between the germline ends.